A selection of T cell receptor beta chains follows, all from one sample in a study of T cell repertoires in cytomegalovirus infection. TCRdb re-called the reads through MiXCR, storing one row per CDR3 protein. The sample contains about 830,000 distinct CDR3 sequences, 32% of which appear only once. No antigen has been assigned to these receptors. Source: cultured CD8+ T cells from PBMCs, taken from culture after CMV antigen stimulation. These receptors were taken from a human donor in good health (CMV status not recorded). Some clones in this sample may be carry-over from other donors' samples. The CDR3 runs from the conserved cysteine through the conserved F or W. Fields, in order: D gene, V gene, clone size, CDR3 length, J gene, CDR3 DNA, CDR3 protein. A D gene is named only where the DNA matches it firmly. The size field is filled for only some rows; it gives once, few, many or a size class.

-	TRBV6-2/TRBV6-3	few	15	TRBJ2-1	TGTGCCAGCACTATCCGACAGGCCACCTACAATGAGCAGTTCTTC	CASTIRQATYNEQFF
-	TRBV19	-	14	TRBJ1-1	TGTGCCAGTAGAGGGGAACCTCGACGCACTGAAGCTTTCTTT	CASRGEPRRTEAFF
-	TRBV6-5	-	13	TRBJ2-1	TGTGCCGCGGGGATCGGCTCCTACAATGAGCAGTTCTTC	CAAGIGSYNEQFF
TRBD1	TRBV7-9	many	14	TRBJ2-7	TGTGCCAGCAGCGTGGGACAGGGGGCCTACGAGCAGTACTTC	CASSVGQGAYEQYF
-	TRBV12-3/TRBV12-4	few	13	TRBJ2-5	TGTGCCAGCAGTTTGTCGGCTGGAGAGACCCAGTACTTC	CASSLSAGETQYF
-	TRBV7-6	-	18	TRBJ1-1	TGTGCCAGCAGCTTACAGGGGAGGACAAGGGCCTTGAACACTGAAGCTTTCTTT	CASSLQGRTRALNTEAFF
-	TRBV7-9	-	18	TRBJ2-5	TGTGCCAGCAGCGGACGAATAATACAACTAGCCGTTCAAGAGACCCAGTACTTC	CASSGRIIQLAVQETQYF
-	TRBV6-2/TRBV6-3	-	18	TRBJ2-2	TGTGCCAGCAGTTACCCCACTCACAGGGTTGGAGACACCGGGGAGCTGTTTTTT	CASSYPTHRVGDTGELFF
-	TRBV6-1	few	16	TRBJ1-1	TGTGCCAGCACTCCCCTGGTTACAGCGAAGAACACTGAAGCTTTCTTT	CASTPLVTAKNTEAFF
-	TRBV7-9	few	14	TRBJ2-7	TGTGCCAGCAGTTCTCCTAAGGGTACCTACGAGCAGTACTTC	CASSSPKGTYEQYF
TRBD1	TRBV7-6	many	12	TRBJ2-1	TGTGCCAGCAGCCGGGACAGCAATGAGCAGTTCTTC	CASSRDSNEQFF
-	TRBV19	many	14	TRBJ2-7	TGTGCCAGTAGTTTTTGGGGGTCTCCGATCGAGCAGTACTTC	CASSFWGSPIEQYF
-	TRBV24-1	-	13	TRBJ2-1	TGTGCCACCAGTGCCGACAGGTACAATGAGCAGTTCTTC	CATSADRYNEQFF
TRBD2	TRBV12-3/TRBV12-4	-	15	TRBJ2-3	TGTGCCAGCAGTTCTCTTTTAGCGGGGGATGATACGCAGTATTTT	CASSSLLAGDDTQYF
-	TRBV12-3/TRBV12-4	-	15	TRBJ2-1	TGTGCCAGCAGCCCACCCTCGTTGTCCTACAATGAGCAGTTCTTC	CASSPPSLSYNEQFF
-	TRBV10-3	once	15	TRBJ1-1	TGTGCCATCAGTGAGTCCCTCTCCACGACAGCCGTAGCTTTCTTT	CAISESLSTTAVAFF
-	TRBV27	-	14	TRBJ2-5	TGTGCCAGCAGCGGAACTGGACGGGAAGAGACCCAGTACTTC	CASSGTGREETQYF
-	TRBV11-2	-	15	TRBJ2-3	TGTGCCAGCAGCTTAGTGCTCGCCCCCACAGATACGCAGTATTTT	CASSLVLAPTDTQYF
-	TRBV6-6	-	11	TRBJ2-7	TGTGCCAGCAGGCTATCTCGAGAGCAGTACTTC	CASRLSREQYF
-	TRBV20-1	-	12	TRBJ2-7	TGCAGTGCGACACCTTTCGAGGACGAGCAGTACTTC	CSATPFEDEQYF
-	TRBV12-5	few	13	TRBJ2-4	TGTGCTAGTGGCTCCCTAGCCAAAAACATTCAGTACTTC	CASGSLAKNIQYF
-	TRBV7-9	few	10	TRBJ1-1	TGTGCCAGCAGCTTAGGGGCGGTGGGCTTT	CASSLGAVGF
TRBD1	TRBV4-1	few	16	TRBJ2-1	TGCGCCAGCAGCCGCCGGCGGCAGGGGGTGGAGAATGAGCAGTTCTTC	CASSRRRQGVENEQFF
-	TRBV6-5	few	14	TRBJ1-2	TGTGCCAGCAGCGACGGACTCTTGAACTATGGCTACACCTTC	CASSDGLLNYGYTF
TRBD2	TRBV7-9	few	17	TRBJ2-1	TGTGCCAGCAGCCCGCCCCCCCGACTAGCGGGGCTAAATGAGCAGTTCTTC	CASSPPPRLAGLNEQFF
-	TRBV5-1	-	12	TRBJ2-1	TGCGCCAGCAGCAATAGTAAACTTGAGCAGTTCTTC	CASSNSKLEQFF
TRBD2	TRBV6-1	-	14	TRBJ2-1	TGTGCCAGCAGTCAGAGCGGGGGGGTCAATGAGCAGTTCTTC	CASSQSGGVNEQFF
TRBD1	TRBV11-1	-	15	TRBJ2-3	TGTGCCAGCAGCTTTATGGACAGGTCCACAGATACGCAGTATTTT	CASSFMDRSTDTQYF
TRBD1	TRBV11-2	-	16	TRBJ2-1	TGTGCCAGCAGCTCGGAGACAGGGCGGAGAGATTATGAGCAGTTCTTC	CASSSETGRRDYEQFF
-	TRBV12-3/TRBV12-4	-	13	TRBJ1-5	TGTGCCAGCAGGGTCGGGACGGGGCAGCCCCAGCATTTT	CASRVGTGQPQHF
-	TRBV10-2	-	11	TRBJ1-5	TGCGCCAGCGGTCAAGATCAGCCCCAGCATTTT	CASGQDQPQHF
TRBD2	TRBV7-2	many	19	TRBJ2-3	TGTGCCAGCAGCTTAGGGGGCGGGGGGGTATTCCTTAGCACAGATACGCAGTATTTT	CASSLGGGGVFLSTDTQYF
TRBD1	TRBV10-3	few	16	TRBJ2-6	TGTGCCATACGGACAGGGGATAGCTCTGGGGCCAACGTCCTGACTTTC	CAIRTGDSSGANVLTF
-	TRBV12-3/TRBV12-4	few	14	TRBJ1-2	TGTGCCAGCAGTTACAACCTGGGGGGAACTGGCTACACCTTC	CASSYNLGGTGYTF
-	TRBV4-1	-	17	TRBJ2-5	TGCGCCAGCAGCCAGGAGCGTTTGCGGGGGCCCGACGAGACCCAGTACTTC	CASSQERLRGPDETQYF
-	TRBV19	-	15	TRBJ2-2	TGTGCCAGTGAGATGGGGGGTACGAACACCGGGGAGCTGTTTTTT	CASEMGGTNTGELFF
TRBD1	TRBV6-1	few	15	TRBJ1-5	TGTGCCAGCAAGTTGCGGGACAGTACCAATCAGCCCCAGCATTTT	CASKLRDSTNQPQHF
TRBD1	TRBV7-2	many	14	TRBJ2-5	TGTGCCAGCAGCCCGGGACAGTACGCAGAGACCCAGTACTTC	CASSPGQYAETQYF
TRBD2	TRBV7-8	many	14	TRBJ2-1	TGTGCCAGCAGTGGACTAGATGTGGGATTTGAGCAGTTCTTC	CASSGLDVGFEQFF
TRBD1	TRBV6-1	few	15	TRBJ1-2	TGTGCCAGCAGTGAATGGGCAGGGGGACAGGATGGCTACACCTTC	CASSEWAGGQDGYTF
-	TRBV7-8	-	20	TRBJ2-1	TGTGCCAGCAGCTATATGGGGCTACAGGGCCCGGAAAGCTCCTACAATGAGCAGTTCTTC	CASSYMGLQGPESSYNEQFF
-	TRBV7-9	-	12	TRBJ2-7	TGTGCCAGCAGCCCCGCCTCCCTAGAGCAGTACTTC	CASSPASLEQYF
TRBD1	TRBV11-3	once	14	TRBJ2-1	TGTGCCAGCAGCCAGGGGGGACAGGGAAATGAGCAGTTCTTC	CASSQGGQGNEQFF
-	TRBV3-1	-	19	TRBJ1-1	TGTGCCAGCAGCCAAGAACCCCCAAAGACGGTCGCAAGGAACACTGAAGCTTTCTTT	CASSQEPPKTVARNTEAFF